The 17 T cell receptor beta chains below all came from one sample that was sequenced in a study of blood T cell repertoires in COVID-19. Clones were read by immunoSEQ multiplex PCR, and TCRdb kept only the in-frame ones, dropping some. This sample has approximately 54,000 clones; about nine tenths occur once, and the top ten carry just under 8.5%. Material for sequencing was peripheral blood. All receptors come from a woman in her 40s with active COVID-19.

J is TRBJ2-5 and V is TRBV11-3; D is unclear. The CDR3 runs 13 residues. Trimming left V 5 bases short and J 4 bases short, with 11 bases between. Germline CDR1 is SGHNT and CDR2 is YENEEA. The CDR3 protein is CASSNIDRETQYF. The CDR3 nucleotides read TGTGCCAGCAGCAATATAGATCGAGAGACCCAGTACTTC.

Note on this clone: One junction end disagrees with the germline gene, perhaps due to a read error. The J gene is TRBJ2-5, the V gene TRBV7-7, with D uncertain. Germline V lookup: CDR1 SSHAT, CDR2 FNYEAQ (reference sequence). The CDR3 spans 13 residues. CDR3 coding DNA: TGTGCTAGCAGCCGAGAGTTGCAAGAGACCCAGTACTTC. As protein: CASSRELQETQYF.

V gene TRBV9 combines with J gene TRBJ2-5; 9 nucleotides line up with TRBD2. The germline V gene has CDR1 SGDLS and CDR2 YYNGEE. The length of the CDR3 is 14 residues. The V gene end was trimmed by 2 bases and the J gene end by 5 bases; junction bases not matched to a gene: 4. CDR3 amino acids: CASSVSGGGETQYF. The CDR3 bases are TGTGCCAGCAGCGTTAGCGGGGGCGGGGAGACCCAGTACTTC.

This clone was seen a handful of times. The genes are TRBV12-5 and TRBJ1-1, with a tentative D call TRBD1 (6 bases). Germline assignment: CDR1 LGHNT and CDR2 FRNRAP. The ends were cut back, 6 bases at V and 5 bases at J, with 13 bases in the middle. This CDR3 comprises 13 residues. The CDR3 loop is CASGALTGTEAFF. The CDR3 DNA reads as TGTGCTAGTGGCGCCCTCACAGGGACTGAAGCTTTCTTT.

This clone has more than one count but fewer than ten. This specimen includes other DNA sequences encoding the same CDR3. The V gene is TRBV21-1, the J gene TRBJ2-7; the table's D call, TRBD2, has no DNA check behind it. TRBV21-1 is designated a pseudogene. The CDR3 is 16 amino acids. The CDR3 loop is CASSKSGGRGAREQYF. CDR3 coding DNA: TGTGCCAGCAGCAAAAGTGGGGGGCGGGGGGCACGGGAGCAGTACTTC.

The chain is built from TRBV15 and TRBJ1-5, with D maybe TRBD1 (5 bases). Germline lookup yields CDR1 LNHNV and CDR2 YYDKDF (reference sequence). The CDR3 has 15 amino acids. V dropped 0 bases and J dropped 2 bases, with 8 bases sitting between them. The CDR3 protein is CATSRDPGGNQPQHF. CDR3 sequence (DNA): TGTGCCACCAGCAGAGATCCGGGGGGCAATCAGCCCCAGCATTTT.

CDR3 nucleotide sequence: TGTGCCAGCAGTGGGACTCAAGCCGGGGAGCTGTTTTTT. Protein: CASSGTQAGELFF. The chain couples TRBV27 to TRBJ2-2; tentative D call: TRBD2 (6 bases). CDR3 length equals 13 residues. V was cut by 5 bases and J by 6 bases, with 10 bases left in between. Germline assignment: CDR1 MNHEY and CDR2 SMNVEV (reference sequence).

This chain links TRBV5-1 with TRBJ2-2, with TRBD1 identical over 7 bases. V lost 0 bases, J lost 3 bases, and 8 bases stayed unmatched. Germline CDR1 reads SGHRS; CDR2 reads YFSETQ. CDR3 length: 17 amino acids. This CDR3 reads CASSLVATGVDTGELFF. The CDR3 region has the DNA TGCGCCAGCAGCTTGGTGGCCACAGGGGTCGACACCGGGGAGCTGTTTTTT.

J is TRBJ2-1 and V is TRBV5-4; TRBD2 matches at 11 bases. Looked up from germline, CDR1 is SGHNT and CDR2 is YYREEE (reference sequence). V shed 4 bases, J shed 8 bases, and the junction held 11 bases outside the gene matches. This CDR3 contains 16 residues. The CDR3 coding sequence is TGTGCCAGCAGCGAAGGGGCTAGCGGGGGGAGGGATGAGCAGTTCTTC. Its translation is CASSEGASGGRDEQFF.

The chain couples TRBV2 to TRBJ1-2, with TRBD1 matching over 10 bases. Germline CDR1 is SNHLY and CDR2 is FYNNEI. V was clipped by 1 base and J by 7 bases; unmatched bases: 9. The CDR3 spans 16 residues. In DNA form, the CDR3 reads TGTGCCAGCAGTGAAGGAGAGGGACAGGGGAGGCGTGGCTACACCTTC. Translation gives CASSEGEGQGRRGYTF. The complete variable domain, with remaining parts taken from reference TRBV2 and TRBJ1-2, reads EPEVTQTPSHQVTQMGQEVILRCVPISNHLYFYWYRQILGQKVEFLVSFYNNEISEKSEIFDDQFSVERPDGSNFTLKIRSTKLEDSAMYFCASSEGEGQGRRGYTFGSGTRLTVV.

This clone was seen only a few times. The chain couples TRBV5-6 to TRBJ1-3; D gene ambiguous. This CDR3 region has 16 residues. V gave up 3 bases and J gave up 4 bases, with 17 bases separating them. The germline gives CDR1 SGHDT, CDR2 YYEEEE. The CDR3 DNA sequence: TGTGCCAGCAGCTCAGTCCGGGATAGGAAGGGAAACACCATATATTTT. Encoded protein: CASSSVRDRKGNTIYF.

The rearrangement links TRBV5-1 to TRBJ2-5; 10 bases are shared with TRBD2. The CDR3 has 14 residues. Germline V gene sequence: CDR1 SGHRS, CDR2 YFSETQ. J gave up 3 bases and V 3 bases, and 2 bases lay outside the gene matches. CDR3 sequence: CASSSTSGEETQYF. The CDR3 DNA follows: TGCGCCAGCAGCTCCACTAGCGGGGAAGAGACCCAGTACTTC.

The chain recombines TRBV5-4 with TRBJ2-3; TRBD2 aligns across 7 bases. Germline V gives CDR1 SGHNT, CDR2 YYREEE (reference sequence). The CDR3 is 13 residues long. The V gene end was trimmed by 5 bases and the J gene end by 6 bases; junction bases not matched to a gene: 6. The CDR3: CASSPPGGDTQYF. The CDR3 region has the DNA TGTGCCAGCAGTCCCCCCGGGGGGGATACGCAGTATTTT.

The chain uses TRBV7-2 and TRBJ2-4; 10 bases fit TRBD2. The CDR3 has 16 residues. The junction had 14 bases not matched to a gene; V was cut back by 3 bases and J by 12 bases. The V gene's germline CDR1 is SGHTA and CDR2 FQGNSA. The DNA of the CDR3 is TGTGCCAGCAGCTTGACTAGGGGGCTAGCGGGAGAACCTCAGTACTTC. Its protein is CASSLTRGLAGEPQYF.

This clone was counted a single time. The genes are TRBV4-2 and TRBJ1-2; TRBD1 matches at 7 bases. The CDR3 sequence is 15 residues long. The junction had 12 bases not matched to a gene; V was cut back by 4 bases and J by 7 bases. The germline gives CDR1 LGHNA, CDR2 YNFKEQ. CDR3 sequence: CASSPLSTGIVGYTF. The CDR3 bases are TGTGCCAGCAGCCCACTTTCGACAGGGATCGTTGGCTACACCTTC.

The chain couples TRBV19 to TRBJ2-7; D not certain. V was shortened by 10 bases and J by 3 bases, with 19 bases between the two germline ends. The CDR3 spans 14 residues. CDR1 is LNHDA and CDR2 is SQIVND in the germline V gene (reference sequence). CDR3 DNA: TGTGCCACCCCCCACGGGTGTCAGATCTACGAGCAGTACTTC. Encoded protein: CATPHGCQIYEQYF.

V is TRBV7-9 and J is TRBJ2-7, with TRBD1 identical over 7 bases. In germline, CDR1 is SEHNR, CDR2 FQNEAQ (reference sequence). The CDR3 spans 13 residues. The trim removed 4 bases at V and 1 base at J, leaving 1 base unmatched. The CDR3 coding sequence is TGTGCCAGCAGCTCGGGACAGTCCTACGAGCAGTACTTC. The encoded protein is CASSSGQSYEQYF.